The sequence of this T cell receptor (beta chain) was determined in a study of graft-versus-host responses after intestinal transplantation. With respect to this clone: As yet, its antigen is unknown.

Clones were read by immunoSEQ multiplex PCR, and TCRdb kept only the in-frame ones, dropping some. Of some 110,000 clones in the sample, roughly 92% were seen once. The source material was unstimulated CD4+ T cells sorted from spleen or lymph node cells, sampled before transplant. The sequence was obtained from a human donor who was the organ donor for an intestinal transplant.

The CDR3 loop reads CASSIGGGVQTDTQYF. CDR3 in DNA: TGTGCCAGTAGTATAGGCGGGGGAGTTCAGACAGATACGCAGTATTTT. This chain joins TRBV19 and TRBJ2-3, with TRBD2 identical over 7 bases. Trimming took 1 base from V and 3 from J; bases not matched to a gene: 7. The germline CDR1 and CDR2 sequences are LNHDA and SQIVND (reference sequence). There are 16 residues in the CDR3.